The rows below give T cell receptor beta chains drawn from one sample of a study of cytomegalovirus exposure and HLA in healthy donors. Produced via immunoSEQ multiplex PCR; TCRdb's table is partial and in-frame only. This table holds about 200,000 clones, roughly four fifths found once. The sample comprised PBMCs. The source of these receptors is a boy younger than 10 in good health and CMV-seronegative. Each CDR3 is given without its conserved first and last residue.

J gene | V gene | CDR3 protein
TRBJ2-5 | TRBV4-2 | ASSQGLGPEGETQY
TRBJ1-1 | TRBV29-1 | SVETVNTEAF
TRBJ1-3 | TRBV10-3 | AITRGNTIY
TRBJ2-2 | TRBV5-1 | ASSSPGGELF
TRBJ1-2 | TRBV6-5 | ASIRDRNYGYT
TRBJ2-5 | TRBV9 | ASSRGGREETQY
TRBJ2-7 | TRBV18 | ASSPTTGGYEQY
TRBJ1-4 | TRBV9 | ASSARGRVGEKLF
TRBJ2-5 | TRBV29-1 | SASRQGVKETQY
TRBJ2-3 | TRBV18 | ASSPLRGGAPDTQY
TRBJ1-1 | TRBV5-1 | ASSSTGISEAF
TRBJ2-2 | TRBV25-1 | ASSGQGGNTGELF
TRBJ1-4 | TRBV4-1 | ASSQDGITPTNEKLF
TRBJ1-2 | TRBV18 | ASSPDVGRVGYT
TRBJ2-7 | TRBV13 | ASSLGQGAYEQY
TRBJ1-1 | TRBV29-1 | SVGDRDAF
TRBJ1-5 | TRBV4-1 | ASSQLYSNQPQH
TRBJ2-5 | TRBV5-4 | ASSSRSAGGETQY
TRBJ1-2 | TRBV10-3 | AISEPDRGPDGYT
TRBJ1-1 | TRBV19 | ASSIDWGRTEAF
TRBJ1-2 | TRBV25-1 | ASRGANYGYT
TRBJ2-3 | TRBV9 | ASSVVGGGTDTQY
TRBJ1-3 | TRBV7-9 | ATPGTGVGNTIY
TRBJ2-3 | TRBV6-5 | ASSWTSGGVDTQY
TRBJ2-1 | TRBV5-1 | ASSLERGAGDNEQF
TRBJ1-6 | TRBV6-6 | ASSYSGSSAPLH
TRBJ2-3 | TRBV15 | ATSRDIGVTQY
TRBJ1-2 | TRBV6-5 | ASSYLDRRNYGYT
TRBJ1-2 | TRBV4-2 | ASSQEGTGFPLYGYT
TRBJ2-1 | TRBV5-8 | ASSSLPGRAYNEQF
TRBJ2-1 | TRBV11-1 | ASSPTRGSYNEQF
TRBJ1-2 | TRBV6-5 | ASSMQRGYGYT
TRBJ1-2 | TRBV5-1 | ASSLVVGGLNYGYT
TRBJ2-2 | TRBV4-2 | ASSHEDRPAGELF
TRBJ2-7 | TRBV27 | ASSLYGGRGSSYEQY
TRBJ2-2 | TRBV14 | ASSQVTGGTGELF
TRBJ1-3 | TRBV5-6 | ASSQTPGQGAGSTIY
TRBJ1-6 | TRBV5-5 | ASSLFQYNSPLH
TRBJ2-1 | TRBV5-1 | ASSLGTGGRNEQF